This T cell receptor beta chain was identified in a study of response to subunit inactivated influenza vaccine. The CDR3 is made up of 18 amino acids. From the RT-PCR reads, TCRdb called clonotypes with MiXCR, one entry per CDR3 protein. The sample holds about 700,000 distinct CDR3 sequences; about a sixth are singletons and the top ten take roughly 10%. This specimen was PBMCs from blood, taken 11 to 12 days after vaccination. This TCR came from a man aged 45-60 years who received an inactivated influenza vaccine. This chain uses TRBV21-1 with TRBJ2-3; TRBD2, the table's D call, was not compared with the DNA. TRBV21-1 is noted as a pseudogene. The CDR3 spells CASSKALAGGQSTDTQYF. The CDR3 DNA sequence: TGTGCCAGCAGCAAAGCACTAGCGGGAGGGCAGAGTACAGATACGCAGTATTTT.